The sequence of this T cell receptor beta chain was determined in a study of molecular identifiers for immune sequencing clone quantification. V lost 0 bases to trimming and J lost 5 bases, with 11 bases between them. In germline, CDR1 is GTSNPN, CDR2 SVGIG (reference sequence). There are 13 residues in the CDR3. Study conclusions and caveats: Spiked TCR RNA from one Jurkat cell reportedly showed up when mixed among 800,000 to 1,000,000 naive cells. Barcode sharing among identical TCR molecules could make large clones appear smaller.

Libraries for naive CD8 T cells, which were made from around 18,000 to 910,000 sorted cells, drew on 10%, 30% or 50% of the RNA. The authors sorted naive CD8 T cells as CD8+CD4-CCR7+CD45RA+. TCRdb ran MiXCR on the PCR reads and lists one entry per CDR3 protein. This sample has over 600,000 distinct CDR3 sequences, with approximately 20% found just once. This clonotype was detected only a few times. The antigen remains unidentified. The TCR comes from a human donor in good health. Some libraries in this study had Jurkat cell RNA spiked in. This chain uses TRBV30 with TRBJ2-7, with D unclear. Input material: naive CD8+ T cells from blood, with Jurkat cell RNA spiked in. Documented subset: FACS-sorted CD8+CD4-CCR7+CD45RA+ naive T cells. The CDR3 nucleotides read TGTGCCTGGAGTGTAATGGGGTGGAACGAGCAGTACTTC. Encoded protein: CAWSVMGWNEQYF.